The rows below give T cell receptor beta chains drawn from one sample of a study of T cell responses to AZD1222 COVID-19 vaccine. Sequencing was performed with immunoSEQ multiplex PCR; in TCRdb, only in-frame clones are kept and a portion is missing. The data show about 110,000 clones, with around nine tenths seen just once and roughly a sixth held by the top ten. This material consisted of peripheral blood, taken on day 0 of AZD1222 vaccination. Source of these receptors: an adult in good health. CDR3s include the opening cysteine and the closing phenylalanine or tryptophan. Fields, in order: V gene, J gene, clone size, D gene, CDR3 protein, CDR3 DNA. The D gene is left open where the match is weak. Expanded clones are given a class, and other clones once, few, many or no size at all.

TRBV2	TRBJ1-3	NA	NA	CASSETTGWGSGNTIYF	TGTGCCAGCAGTGAAACGACAGGTTGGGGCTCTGGAAACACCATATATTTT
TRBV5-1	TRBJ2-1	NA	NA	CASAAPEQGDNEQFF	TGCGCCAGCGCAGCCCCGGAACAGGGAGACAATGAGCAGTTCTTC
TRBV7-3	TRBJ2-2	once	NA	CASSLTRGNTGELFF	TGTGCCAGCAGCTTAACTCGAGGGAACACCGGGGAGCTGTTTTTT
TRBV6-5	TRBJ1-1	many	NA	CASSLGTEAFF	TGTGCCAGCAGCCTAGGCACTGAAGCTTTCTTT
TRBV12-3/TRBV12-4	TRBJ2-7	NA	NA	CASTRAYEQYF	TGTGCCAGCACCAGGGCCTACGAGCAGTACTTC
TRBV20-1	TRBJ2-5	few	NA	CSASLETQYF	TGCAGTGCTAGCCTAGAGACCCAGTACTTC
TRBV7-6	TRBJ1-5	NA	TRBD1	CASSPFPGTVNQPQHF	TGTGCCAGCAGCCCATTCCCCGGGACAGTTAATCAGCCCCAGCATTTT
TRBV6-5	TRBJ2-5	NA	NA	CASSYSLSGVEETQYF	TGTGCCAGCAGTTACTCCCTGTCGGGGGTGGAGGAGACCCAGTACTTC
TRBV20-1	TRBJ2-7	NA	NA	CSARGTDEQYF	TGCAGTGCTAGAGGGACAGACGAGCAGTACTTC
TRBV6-5	TRBJ2-1	once	NA	CASSYSGITYNEQFF	TGTGCCAGCAGTTACTCGGGTATTACCTACAATGAGCAGTTCTTC
TRBV6-5	TRBJ1-1	NA	TRBD1	CASSFRTGGITEAFF	TGTGCCAGCAGTTTCCGGACAGGGGGCATCACTGAAGCTTTCTTT
TRBV19	TRBJ1-5	NA	NA	CASSPREGGPNQPQHF	TGTGCCAGTTCACCTAGGGAGGGCGGACCCAATCAGCCCCAGCATTTT
TRBV19	TRBJ1-2	NA	TRBD1	CASSGQGVGGYTF	TGTGCCAGTAGTGGCCAGGGGGTAGGTGGCTACACCTTC
TRBV10-3	TRBJ1-1	NA	NA	CAISEGGGFTEAFF	TGTGCCATCAGTGAGGGAGGAGGCTTCACTGAAGCTTTCTTT
TRBV7-2	TRBJ2-1	NA	NA	CASSSPPGSGEQFF	TGTGCCAGCAGCTCCCCGCCCGGGAGCGGGGAGCAGTTCTTC
TRBV12-5	TRBJ2-2	NA	TRBD2	CASGQAGLVTGELFF	TGTGCTAGTGGCCAAGCGGGACTAGTCACCGGGGAGCTGTTTTTT
TRBV30	TRBJ1-2	NA	NA	CAWTLGRDYGYTF	TGTGCCTGGACCCTGGGACGCGACTATGGCTACACCTTC
TRBV30	TRBJ1-1	NA	TRBD1	CAWSVRRDREAFF	TGTGCCTGGAGTGTTAGGAGGGACAGGGAAGCTTTCTTT
TRBV2	TRBJ2-1	NA	TRBD2	CASRRLAGVDEQFF	TGTGCCAGCAGAAGACTAGCGGGAGTGGATGAGCAGTTCTTC
TRBV7-2	TRBJ2-2	NA	NA	CASSLVDTGELFF	TGTGCCAGCAGCTTGGTAGACACCGGGGAGCTGTTTTTT
TRBV4-1	TRBJ1-4	NA	NA	CASSQEGAEKLFF	TGCGCCAGCAGCCAAGAGGGAGCTGAAAAACTGTTTTTT
TRBV12-5	TRBJ2-1	once	TRBD2	CARGPGGGNEQFF	TGTGCTCGTGGCCCGGGGGGGGGCAATGAGCAGTTCTTC
TRBV30	TRBJ1-3	NA	NA	CAWSVRAGPISGNTIYF	TGTGCCTGGAGTGTACGGGCAGGCCCAATCTCTGGAAACACCATATATTTT
TRBV12-3/TRBV12-4	TRBJ2-2	NA	NA	CASSLVPTGELFF	TGTGCCAGCAGTTTAGTCCCCACCGGGGAGCTGTTTTTT
TRBV10-1	TRBJ1-5	NA	NA	CASSESSNQPQHF	TGCGCCAGCAGTGAGTCTAGCAATCAGCCCCAGCATTTT
TRBV6-2/TRBV6-3	TRBJ2-1	NA	TRBD2	CASSFPLAGGQSSYNEQFF	TGTGCCAGCAGTTTCCCACTAGCGGGGGGACAAAGCTCCTACAATGAGCAGTTCTTC
TRBV5-1	TRBJ2-1	NA	TRBD2	CASSLQPVAGGYNEQFF	TGCGCCAGCAGCTTGCAGCCGGTAGCGGGGGGTTACAATGAGCAGTTCTTC
TRBV21-1	TRBJ1-2	NA	NA	CASSKAGRGYGYTF	TGTGCCAGCAGCAAAGCGGGCAGGGGCTATGGCTACACCTTC
TRBV6-2/TRBV6-3	TRBJ2-7	NA	NA	CASSQGRREQYF	TGTGCCAGCAGTCAGGGAAGACGCGAGCAGTACTTC
TRBV28	TRBJ1-5	NA	TRBD1	CASSILGQGSNQPQHF	TGTGCCAGCAGTATCTTAGGACAGGGGAGCAATCAGCCCCAGCATTTT
TRBV24-1	TRBJ1-4	NA	TRBD1	CATSDLGGEDRGEKLFF	TGTGCCACCAGTGATTTAGGGGGGGAGGACAGGGGTGAAAAACTGTTTTTT
TRBV29-1	TRBJ2-1	NA	NA	CSVIGVLNQQFF	TGCAGCGTTATCGGGGTTCTAAATCAGCAGTTCTTC
TRBV6-1	TRBJ2-3	NA	NA	CASSDPGVNTQYF	TGTGCCAGCAGTGATCCAGGCGTAAATACGCAGTATTTT
TRBV5-4	TRBJ2-3	NA	NA	CASSLEGPQRDTQYF	TGTGCCAGCAGCTTGGAAGGGCCACAGAGAGATACGCAGTATTTT
TRBV7-9	TRBJ2-5	few	NA	CASSLAGSYETQYF	TGTGCCAGCAGCTTGGCGGGCTCGTATGAGACCCAGTACTTC
TRBV18	TRBJ1-3	NA	NA	CASSPRGREVSGNTIYF	TGTGCCAGCTCACCACGTGGGCGGGAGGTCTCTGGAAACACCATATATTTT
TRBV27	TRBJ2-2	NA	NA	CASSSDANTGELFF	TGTGCCAGCAGTTCCGACGCGAACACCGGGGAGCTGTTTTTT
TRBV2	TRBJ2-3	NA	TRBD2	CASSRRGFTSTDTQYF	TGTGCCAGCAGCCGGCGGGGGTTTACTAGCACAGATACGCAGTATTTT
TRBV5-1	TRBJ2-3	NA	TRBD2	CASSLGPSGQTDTQYF	TGCGCCAGCAGCTTGGGGCCTAGCGGCCAAACAGATACGCAGTATTTT
TRBV6-5	TRBJ2-7	NA	NA	CASSYGRGYEQYF	TGTGCCAGCAGTTACGGCAGGGGCTACGAGCAGTACTTC